This TCR beta chain was identified during a study of glioma-infiltrating T cells. Study conclusions and caveats: Only very few CDR3 sequences appeared in both tissue and blood.

This clonotype has a count of ten or more. The antigen is undetermined. Amplification of TCR alpha and beta CDR3 regions from RNA used iRepertoire nested multiplex PCR. TCRdb re-called the multiplex PCR reads through MiXCR, storing one row per CDR3 protein. The sample holds fewer than 90,000 distinct CDR3 sequences, 23% seen once. V was shortened by 6 bases and J by 2 bases, with 13 bases between the two germline ends. Germline CDR1 and CDR2: MNHEY and SMNVEV (reference sequence). The CDR3 is 14 residues long. The genes are TRBV27 and TRBJ1-2; D unresolved. The sample was glioma tissue, nonneoplastic brain tissue, or PBMCs (not recorded which). This receptor was identified in a human donor with low-grade glioma or glioblastoma, undergoing nonglioma brain surgery, or in good health (not recorded which). The CDR3 DNA is TGTGCCAGCAGAGTAGGCCGGTGGAACTATGGCTACACCTTC. As protein: CASRVGRWNYGYTF.